The clone carrying this T cell receptor beta chain was counted at least ten times. These data are taken from a study of T cells after yellow fever vaccination. TCRdb used MiXCR to reprocess the 5' RACE reads, holding one entry per CDR3 protein. The sample records 200,000 to 250,000 distinct CDR3 sequences, around 3.1% being singletons. The CDR3 contains 16 residues. The V gene lost 0 bases and the J gene lost 4 bases, with 11 bases spanning the gap. Germline values: CDR1 SGHRS, CDR2 YFSETQ. Sequenced material: CD4+ T cells sorted from PBMCs, taken 10 days after the yellow fever booster vaccination. The TCR originated in a man between 18 and 35 years old who received the YFV17D yellow fever vaccine. This chain connects TRBV5-1 to TRBJ2-6; TRBD2 might be the D (6 bases). DNA of the CDR3: TGCGCCAGCAGCTTGGAGGCTAGCGCGGGGGCCAACGTCCTGACTTTC. Its protein product is CASSLEASAGANVLTF.